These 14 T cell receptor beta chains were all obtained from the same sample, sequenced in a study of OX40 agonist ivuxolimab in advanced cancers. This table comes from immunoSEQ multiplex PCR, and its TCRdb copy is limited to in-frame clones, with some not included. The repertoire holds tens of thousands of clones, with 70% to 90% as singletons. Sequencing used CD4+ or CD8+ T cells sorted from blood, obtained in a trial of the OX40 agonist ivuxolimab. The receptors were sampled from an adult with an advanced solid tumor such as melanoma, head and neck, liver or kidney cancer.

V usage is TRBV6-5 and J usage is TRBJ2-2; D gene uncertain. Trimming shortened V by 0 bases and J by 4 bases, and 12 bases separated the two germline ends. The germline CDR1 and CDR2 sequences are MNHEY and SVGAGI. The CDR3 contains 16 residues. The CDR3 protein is CASSYSGNSGTGELFF. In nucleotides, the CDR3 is TGTGCCAGCAGTTACTCGGGCAATTCTGGCACCGGGGAGCTGTTTTTT.

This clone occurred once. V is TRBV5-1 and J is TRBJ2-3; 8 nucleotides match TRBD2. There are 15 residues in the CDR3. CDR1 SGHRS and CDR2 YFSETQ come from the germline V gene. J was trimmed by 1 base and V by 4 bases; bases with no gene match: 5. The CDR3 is CASSLAGPGTDTQYF. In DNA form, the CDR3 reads TGCGCCAGCAGCCTAGCGGGCCCTGGCACAGATACGCAGTATTTT. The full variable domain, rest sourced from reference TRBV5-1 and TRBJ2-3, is KAGVTQTPRYLIKTRGQQVTLSCSPISGHRSVSWYQQTPGQGLQFLFEYFSETQRNKGNFPGRFSGRQFSNSRSEMNVSTLELGDSALYLCASSLAGPGTDTQYFGPGTRLTVL.

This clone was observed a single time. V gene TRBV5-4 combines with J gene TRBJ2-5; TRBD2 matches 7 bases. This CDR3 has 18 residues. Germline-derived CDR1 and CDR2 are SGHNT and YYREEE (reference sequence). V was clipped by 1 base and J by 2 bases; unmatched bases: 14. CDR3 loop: CASSLPGGWGLKQETQYF. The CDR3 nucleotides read TGTGCCAGCAGCTTGCCCGGTGGATGGGGACTAAAACAAGAGACCCAGTACTTC.

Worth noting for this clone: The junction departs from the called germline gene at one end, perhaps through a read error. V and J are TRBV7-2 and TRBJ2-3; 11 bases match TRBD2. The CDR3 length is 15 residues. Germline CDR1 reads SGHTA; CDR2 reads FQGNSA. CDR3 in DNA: TGTGCCAGCAGATTAGCGGGGGGGGGCACAGATACGCAGTATTTT. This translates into CASRLAGGGTDTQYF.

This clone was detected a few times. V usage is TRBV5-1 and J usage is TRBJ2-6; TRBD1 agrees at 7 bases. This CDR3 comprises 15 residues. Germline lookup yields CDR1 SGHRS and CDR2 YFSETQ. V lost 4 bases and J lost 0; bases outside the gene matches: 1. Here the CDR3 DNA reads TGCGCCAGCAGCGCAGGGGGCTCTGGGGCCAACGTCCTGACTTTC. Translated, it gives CASSAGGSGANVLTF.

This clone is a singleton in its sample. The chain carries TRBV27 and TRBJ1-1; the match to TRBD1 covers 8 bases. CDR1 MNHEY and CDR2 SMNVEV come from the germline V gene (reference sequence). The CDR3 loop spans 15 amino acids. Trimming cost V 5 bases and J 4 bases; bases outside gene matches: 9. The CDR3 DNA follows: TGTGCCAGCAGTGGGTCAGGGGGCTGGGTCACTGAAGCTTTCTTT. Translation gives CASSGSGGWVTEAFF.

CDR3 sequence (DNA): TGTGCCAGCAGCGTGAACTGGAACACTGAAGCTTTCTTT. Its translation is CASSVNWNTEAFF. This chain uses TRBV7-6 with TRBJ1-1; unclear D gene. CDR3 size: 13 residues. In germline, CDR1 is SGHVS, CDR2 FNYEAQ. Deletions cut 5 bases from V and 1 base from J, with 8 bases between.

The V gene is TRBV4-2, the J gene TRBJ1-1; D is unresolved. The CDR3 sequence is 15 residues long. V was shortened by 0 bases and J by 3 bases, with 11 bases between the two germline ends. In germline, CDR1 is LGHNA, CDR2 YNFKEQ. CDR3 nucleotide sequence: TGTGCCAGCAGCCAAGAGTCCACCGGACACACTGAAGCTTTCTTT. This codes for CASSQESTGHTEAFF.

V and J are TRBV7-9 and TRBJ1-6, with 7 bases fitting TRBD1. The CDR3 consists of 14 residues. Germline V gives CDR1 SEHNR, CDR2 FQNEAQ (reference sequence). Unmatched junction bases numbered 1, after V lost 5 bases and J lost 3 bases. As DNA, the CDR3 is TGTGCCAGCAGCGCAGGGGGCTATAATTCACCCCTCCACTTT. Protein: CASSAGGYNSPLHF.

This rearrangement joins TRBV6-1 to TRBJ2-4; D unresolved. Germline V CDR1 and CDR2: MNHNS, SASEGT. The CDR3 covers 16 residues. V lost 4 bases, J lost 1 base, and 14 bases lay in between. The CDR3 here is CASSAPVAEAKNIQYF. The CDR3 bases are TGTGCCAGCAGTGCACCTGTCGCCGAGGCCAAAAACATTCAGTACTTC.

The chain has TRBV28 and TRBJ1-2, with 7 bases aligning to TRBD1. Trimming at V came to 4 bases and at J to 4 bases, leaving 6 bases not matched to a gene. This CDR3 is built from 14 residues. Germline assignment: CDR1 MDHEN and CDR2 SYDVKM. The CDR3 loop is CASSYSGTVYGYTF. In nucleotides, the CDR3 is TGTGCCAGCAGTTACTCCGGGACAGTCTATGGCTACACCTTC.

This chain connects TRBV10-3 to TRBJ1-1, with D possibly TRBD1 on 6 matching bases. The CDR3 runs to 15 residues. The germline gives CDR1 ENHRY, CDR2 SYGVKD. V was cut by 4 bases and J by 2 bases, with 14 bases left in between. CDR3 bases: TGTGCCATCAGTGCCTCACAGGGCCGCAACACTGAAGCTTTCTTT. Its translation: CAISASQGRNTEAFF.

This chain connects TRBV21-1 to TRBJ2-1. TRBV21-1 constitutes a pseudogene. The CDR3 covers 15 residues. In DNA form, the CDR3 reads TGTGCCAGCAGCGAAGGTTCAGTGGGTTACAATGAGCAGTTCTTC. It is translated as CASSEGSVGYNEQFF.

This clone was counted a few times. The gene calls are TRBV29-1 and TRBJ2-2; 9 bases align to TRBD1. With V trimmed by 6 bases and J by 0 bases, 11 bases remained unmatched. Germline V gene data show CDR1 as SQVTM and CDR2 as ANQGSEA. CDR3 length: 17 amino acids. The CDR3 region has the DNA TGCAGCGTGCGACAGGGGGGGTTACATACGAACACCGGGGAGCTGTTTTTT. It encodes CSVRQGGLHTNTGELFF.